These 13 T cell receptor beta chains share one sample of origin, sequenced in a study of immune heterogeneity within non-small cell lung tumors. Template input was genomic DNA from bulk tumor (about 640 ng per sample). Surgeons took several biopsies per primary tumor, spaced far apart, during surgery. Curative surgical treatment was performed in patients who had newly diagnosed, untreated non-small cell lung cancer. Amplification of the TCR beta CDR3 was achieved through multiplex PCR with 32 V and 13 J primers. TCRdb re-called the multiplex PCR reads through MiXCR, storing one row per CDR3 protein. The table includes around 2,000 distinct CDR3 sequences, around 24% detected once. Material: lung tumor tissue. These receptors all stem from a woman aged 55-69 years with non-small cell lung cancer.

The sample holds a few counts of this clonotype. The chain has TRBV9 and TRBJ1-3; D call uncertain. The germline CDR1 and CDR2 sequences are SGDLS and YYNGEE. This CDR3 comprises 17 residues. The V and J ends lost 1 base and 0 bases respectively, with 14 bases between them. The CDR3 region is CASSVPAEVSSGNTIYF. The CDR3 nucleotides read TGTGCCAGCAGCGTACCGGCGGAGGTGAGCTCTGGAAACACCATATATTTT. Drawing the rest from reference TRBV9 and TRBJ1-3, the complete variable domain is DSGVTQTPKHLITATGQRVTLRCSPRSGDLSVYWYQQSLDQGLQFLIQYYNGEERAKGNILERFSAQQFPDLHSELNLSSLELGDSALYFCASSVPAEVSSGNTIYFGEGSWLTVV.

J is TRBJ2-3 and V is TRBV5-1; 11 nucleotides line up with TRBD2. V lost 3 bases, J lost 0 bases, and 3 bases stayed unmatched. Germline V gene lookup returns CDR1 SGHRS and CDR2 YFSETQ. The CDR3 contains 16 residues. This chain's CDR3 is CASSSRTSGSTDTQYF. The CDR3 DNA reads as TGCGCCAGCAGCTCTAGGACTAGCGGGAGCACAGATACGCAGTATTTT.

By sample fraction, this clonotype is medium-sized. The chain recombines TRBV20-1 with TRBJ1-1; D uncertain. This CDR3 has 15 residues. CDR1 and CDR2 from the germline V gene are DFQATT and SNEGSKA (reference sequence). V was clipped by 6 bases and J by 0 bases, with 17 bases between them. Here the CDR3 reads CSAASRAAMNTEAFF. DNA of the CDR3: TGCAGTGCCGCGTCTAGAGCTGCCATGAACACTGAAGCTTTCTTT.

The table lists this clonotype with a few counts. The chain carries TRBV5-6 and TRBJ2-7; 9 bases map to TRBD2. CDR1 SGHDT and CDR2 YYEEEE come from the germline V gene. After removal of 0 bases from V and 3 bases from J, the junction contained 13 bases not matched to a gene. The CDR3 has 18 residues. The CDR3 reads CASSLVVLAGERGYEQYF. CDR3 nucleotides: TGTGCCAGCAGCTTGGTAGTACTAGCGGGCGAACGGGGCTACGAGCAGTACTTC.

This clonotype was found a few times. In nucleotides, the CDR3 is TGCGCCAGCAGTCGCCCGGGAACCGGGGAGCTGTTTTTT. This sequence encodes CASSRPGTGELFF. The chain links TRBV10-2 to TRBJ2-2, with D possibly being TRBD2 (5 bases). The CDR3 runs to 13 residues. Looked up from germline, CDR1 is WSHSY and CDR2 is SAAADI. The germline V and J ends were trimmed by 5 bases and 5 bases, with 9 bases remaining between them.

Of note for this clonotype: A much larger clone lies a single base off, so this may be a read error. This rearrangement joins TRBV30 to TRBJ2-7, with 7 nucleotides matching TRBD1. Trimming removed 5 bases from V and 5 bases from J; junction bases left unmatched: 6. The CDR3 has 12 amino acids. Germline values: CDR1 GTSNPN, CDR2 SVGIG (reference sequence). The CDR3 nucleotides are TGTGCCTGGGGACAGGTTAACAACGAGCAGTACTTC. This sequence encodes CAWGQVNNEQYF.

This clonotype is labeled medium-sized. The CDR3: CASSQGGTVYEQYF. The CDR3 DNA is TGTGCCAGCAGCCAAGGAGGGACAGTCTACGAGCAGTACTTC. The gene calls are TRBV4-2 and TRBJ2-7; 7 nucleotides align to TRBD1. CDR1 is LGHNA and CDR2 is YNFKEQ in the germline V gene. Trimming removed 1 base from V and 3 bases from J; junction bases left unmatched: 3. The CDR3 runs 14 residues.

By share, this clonotype counts as medium-sized (0.01 to 0.1%). The J gene is TRBJ2-6, the V gene TRBV2, with a weak D call TRBD2 (6 bases). The CDR3 has 14 amino acids. Germline lookup yields CDR1 SNHLY and CDR2 FYNNEI. CDR3 in DNA: TGTGCTAAGGGAGGAGTAACTGGGGCCAACGTCCTGACTTTC. Amino acid sequence: CAKGGVTGANVLTF.

Points on this clonotype: One base away lies a much larger clone, so this may be a sequencing read error. The chain is built from TRBV6-1 and TRBJ2-7, with 13 bases fitting TRBD2. CDR3 length: 17 residues. CDR1 and CDR2 from the germline V gene are MNHNS and SASEGT. Trimming cost V 2 bases and J 1 base; bases outside gene matches: 5. The chain's CDR3 is CASSEQLAGGTSYEQYF. CDR3 nucleotide sequence: TGTGCCAGCAGTGAACAACTAGCGGGAGGGACGTCCTACGAGCAGTACTTC.

This clonotype is termed medium-sized. The V gene is TRBV2, the J gene TRBJ2-2, with D possibly matching TRBD1 (5 bases). V was trimmed by 6 bases and J by 5 bases, leaving 7 bases between them. The germline V gene encodes CDR1 SNHLY and CDR2 FYNNEI. The CDR3 contains 12 residues. This CDR3 reads CASSQGTGELFF. As DNA, the CDR3 is TGTGCCAGCAGCCAGGGAACCGGGGAGCTGTTTTTT.

This clonotype was seen only a few times. V is TRBV11-2 and J is TRBJ2-1; possibly TRBD2 for D (6 bases). The CDR3 length is 20 residues. The V end lost 3 bases, the J end lost 0 bases, and 24 bases lay between the germline ends. CDR1 is SGHAT and CDR2 is FQNNGV in the germline V gene. DNA for the CDR3: TGTGCCAGCAGCTTTAGGGCCCCGGGACCCCGGGGGTACTCCTACAATGAGCAGTTCTTC. This gives the protein CASSFRAPGPRGYSYNEQFF.

This clonotype was seen a few times. V and J are TRBV28 and TRBJ2-5, with no clear D. The CDR3 sequence is 14 residues long. V lost 2 bases, J lost 4 bases, and 11 bases lay in between. Germline CDR1 is MDHEN and CDR2 is SYDVKM. The DNA of the CDR3 is TGTGCCAGCAGTTTAGGGCAGTTGGGAGAGACCCAGTACTTC. Translated, it gives CASSLGQLGETQYF.

By its share, this clonotype is medium-sized. The V and J genes are TRBV9 and TRBJ1-6; no definite D call. There are 13 residues in the CDR3. CDR1 is SGDLS and CDR2 is YYNGEE in the germline V gene. Trimming pared 3 bases from V and 9 bases from J, leaving 10 bases between. The CDR3 loop reads CASSGQWGSPLHF. CDR3 in DNA: TGTGCCAGCAGCGGTCAATGGGGTTCACCCCTCCACTTT.